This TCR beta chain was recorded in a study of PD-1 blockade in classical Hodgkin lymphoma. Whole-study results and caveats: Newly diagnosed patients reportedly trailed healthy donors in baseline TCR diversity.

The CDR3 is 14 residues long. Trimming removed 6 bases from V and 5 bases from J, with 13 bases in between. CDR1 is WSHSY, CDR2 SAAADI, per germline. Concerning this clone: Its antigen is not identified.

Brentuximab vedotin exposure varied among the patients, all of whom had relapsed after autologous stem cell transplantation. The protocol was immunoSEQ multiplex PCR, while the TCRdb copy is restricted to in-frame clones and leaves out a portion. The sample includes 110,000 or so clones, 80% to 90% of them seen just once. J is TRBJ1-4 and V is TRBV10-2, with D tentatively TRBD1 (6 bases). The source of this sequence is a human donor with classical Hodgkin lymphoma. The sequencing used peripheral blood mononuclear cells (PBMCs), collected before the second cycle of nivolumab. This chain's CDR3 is CASREDSYNEKLFF. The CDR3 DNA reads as TGCGCCAGCAGAGAGGACAGTTACAATGAAAAACTGTTTTTT.